Listed here is a single T cell receptor beta chain. Its antigen remains unidentified. The sample belongs to a study of cytomegalovirus exposure and HLA in healthy donors. The study, taken as a whole, reports: The listing of 150 or so TCR beta chains classed them as cytomegalovirus-associated. In vitro, a few CMV-associated chains proved specific for CMV antigens.

TCRdb keeps only in-frame clones here, not all; method: immunoSEQ multiplex PCR. This sample carries about 400,000 clones, approximately 90% of them seen once, and the ten largest clones take 0.83%. Germline CDR1 reads SQVTM; CDR2 reads ANQGSEA. The CDR3 length is 15 residues. The V end lost 4 bases, the J end lost 3 bases, and 15 bases lay between the germline ends. The chain joins TRBV29-1 to TRBJ1-4; D might be TRBD1 (5 bases). The sequencing input was PBMCs. The sequence derives from a young woman in good health and CMV-seronegative. The CDR3: CSVAPGGGANEKLFF. CDR3 sequence (DNA): TGCAGCGTTGCCCCAGGCGGAGGGGCTAATGAAAAACTGTTTTTT.